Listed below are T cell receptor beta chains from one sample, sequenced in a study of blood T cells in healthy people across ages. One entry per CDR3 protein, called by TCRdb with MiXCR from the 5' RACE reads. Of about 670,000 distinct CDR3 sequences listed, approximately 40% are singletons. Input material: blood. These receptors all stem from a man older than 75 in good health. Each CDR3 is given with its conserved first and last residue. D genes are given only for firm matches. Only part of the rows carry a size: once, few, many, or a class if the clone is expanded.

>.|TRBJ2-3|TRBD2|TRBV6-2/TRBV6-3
TGTGCCAGCAGCCCCGCAGCGGGACCCACAGATACGCAGTATTTT
CASSPAAGPTDTQYF
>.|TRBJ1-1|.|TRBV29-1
TGCAGCGTTGAGAACCCGGGACAAAGATTCACTGAAGCTTTCTTT
CSVENPGQRFTEAFF
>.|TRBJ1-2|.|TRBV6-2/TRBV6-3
TGTGCCAGCAGCCGTGACAGAAGGGGCTACACCTTC
CASSRDRRGYTF
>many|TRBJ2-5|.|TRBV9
TGTGCCAGCAGCGCACGGTTAGCATCCGAGGAGACCCAGTACTTC
CASSARLASEETQYF
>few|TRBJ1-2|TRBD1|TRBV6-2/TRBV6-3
TGTGCCAGCAGTGACCCATCGGACAGGGCTAGCTATGGCTACACCTTC
CASSDPSDRASYGYTF
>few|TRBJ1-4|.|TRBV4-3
TGCGCCAGCAGCCAAGATTCCCAAGATCGATGGGGACTGTTTTTT
CASSQDSQDRWGLFF
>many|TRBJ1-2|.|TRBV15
TGTGCCACCAGCAGAGATAAGGCCCAGAAGGGCTATGGCTACACCTTC
CATSRDKAQKGYGYTF
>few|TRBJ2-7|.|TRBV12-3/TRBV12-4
TGTGCCAGCAGCCCCCGCTCCGGCGAGCAGTACTTC
CASSPRSGEQYF
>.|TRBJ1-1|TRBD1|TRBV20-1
TGCAGTGCTATTTCGAGTGCCCGGGACAGGGGGCGAGTCACTGAAGCTTTCTTT
CSAISSARDRGRVTEAFF
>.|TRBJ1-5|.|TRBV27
TGTGCCAGCAGTCCCCGACGCGGGCCAGGCAATCAGCCCCAGCATTTT
CASSPRRGPGNQPQHF
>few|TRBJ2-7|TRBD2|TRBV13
TGTGCCAGCAGCGCCCGGGACAGTAACCTAGCGGGAGGTTTTGGCGAGCAGTACTTC
CASSARDSNLAGGFGEQYF
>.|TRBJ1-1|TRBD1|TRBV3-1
TGTGCCAGCAGCCATATCCCCAGGGGGCTGAACACTGAAGCTTTCTTT
CASSHIPRGLNTEAFF
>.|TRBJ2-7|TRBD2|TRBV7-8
TGTGCCAGCAGCTTATACCCGACTAGCGGGAAAGTTTACGAGCAGTACTTC
CASSLYPTSGKVYEQYF
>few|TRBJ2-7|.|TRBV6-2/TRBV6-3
TGTGCCAGCAGCCCTCTAGCTGGATCCTACGAGCAGTACTTC
CASSPLAGSYEQYF
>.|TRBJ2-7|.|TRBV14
TGTGTCAGCAGCCAAGATGGGCCTAGGCAATACGAGCAGTACTTC
CVSSQDGPRQYEQYF
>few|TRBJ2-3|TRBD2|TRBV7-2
TGTGCCAGCAGCTTGGACCTAGCGGGGGGGATCACAGATACGCAGTATTTT
CASSLDLAGGITDTQYF
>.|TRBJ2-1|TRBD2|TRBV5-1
TGCGCCAGCAGCCATCCGGGACTAGATCATCAGTTCTTC
CASSHPGLDHQFF
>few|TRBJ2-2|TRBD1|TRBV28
TGTGCCAGCCGAATCGACAGGGTGAACACCGGGGAGCTGTTTTTT
CASRIDRVNTGELFF
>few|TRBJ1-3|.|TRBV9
TGTGCCAGCAGCGTATCCACTGGAAACACCATATATTTT
CASSVSTGNTIYF
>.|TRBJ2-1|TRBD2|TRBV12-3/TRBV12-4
TGTGCCAGCACACTTTCCGCGGGAGCTAATGAGCAGTTCTTC
CASTLSAGANEQFF
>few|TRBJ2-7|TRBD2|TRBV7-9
TGTGCCAGCATGGCGGGGGGATACGAGCAGTACTTC
CASMAGGYEQYF
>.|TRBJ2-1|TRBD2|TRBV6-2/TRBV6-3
TGTGCCAGCATTTTCGAAGCGGGAAACCAGAATGAGCAGTTCTTC
CASIFEAGNQNEQFF
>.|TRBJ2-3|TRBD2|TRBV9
TGTGCCAGCAGCGTAGTTGGGACTAGCGGGTTGGATACGCAGTATTTT
CASSVVGTSGLDTQYF
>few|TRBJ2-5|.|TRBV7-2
TGTGCCAGCAGCTCCCAGGAGGGCCTATTACGGGAGACCCAGTACTTC
CASSSQEGLLRETQYF
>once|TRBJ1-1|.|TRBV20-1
TGCAGTGCCAAGGAGTACACTGAAGCTTTCTTT
CSAKEYTEAFF
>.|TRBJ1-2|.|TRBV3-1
TGTGCCTGCAGCTCGGCCGCCACGGGGGGCTACACCTTC
CACSSAATGGYTF
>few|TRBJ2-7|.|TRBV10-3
TGTGCCATCAGTGAGTCCGCACAATTCTACGAGCAGTACTTC
CAISESAQFYEQYF
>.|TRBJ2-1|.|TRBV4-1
TGCGCCAGCAGCCAAGTCCCAAGGGTTAGCTCTAATGAGCAGTTCTTC
CASSQVPRVSSNEQFF
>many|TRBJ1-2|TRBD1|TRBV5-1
TGCGCCAGCAGCAAACCGGGACAGGGGGATGGCTACACCTTC
CASSKPGQGDGYTF
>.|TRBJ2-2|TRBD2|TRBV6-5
TGTGCCAGCAGTCGTCAGCGGGAGGCCGGGGAGCTGTTTTTT
CASSRQREAGELFF
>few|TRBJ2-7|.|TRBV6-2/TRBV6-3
TGTGCCACCTGGGATCGGACGACTGGAACCTACGAGCAGTACTTC
CATWDRTTGTYEQYF
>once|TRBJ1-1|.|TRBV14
TGTGCCAGCAGCCAACACACGAACACTGAAGCTTTCTTT
CASSQHTNTEAFF